Listed here are 11 T cell receptor beta chains from one sample, sequenced in a study of monozygotic twins with inflammatory bowel disease. TCRdb re-called the 5' RACE reads; every CDR3 protein appears as one record, without DNA. Its listing shows more than 100,000 distinct CDR3 sequences. Sequencing was done on a sample of blood. Receptors originate from a human donor with ulcerative colitis or Crohn's disease, or a healthy co-twin of an affected twin (not recorded which).

This rearrangement joins TRBV18 to TRBJ1-2; TCRdb's assignment of TRBD1 cannot be checked, as there is no DNA. Germline lookup yields CDR1 KGHSH and CDR2 LQKENI. The CDR3 covers 15 residues. The chain's CDR3 is CASSPNPGQGYGYTF.

This chain joins TRBV4-2 and TRBJ1-2; TCRdb's D call of TRBD1 is untestable without DNA. Germline V gene sequence: CDR1 LGHNA, CDR2 YNFKEQ. The CDR3 runs 15 residues. The CDR3 sequence is CASSTDRASNYGYTF.

This chain uses TRBV12-3 or TRBV12-4 with TRBJ2-7; TCRdb reports TRBD1, a call that lacks DNA to check it against. The CDR3 loop spans 14 amino acids. This CDR3 reads CASTWGTGVYEQYF.

The gene calls are TRBV20-1 and TRBJ2-6; the TCRdb call, TRBD2, lacks DNA for checking. Germline loops: CDR1 DFQATT, CDR2 SNEGSKA (reference sequence). The CDR3 is made up of 16 amino acids. This chain's CDR3 is CSATRGGRSGANVLTF.

This chain links TRBV29-1 with TRBJ2-5; absent DNA, TCRdb's TRBD1 call cannot be checked. CDR3 length: 14 residues. Germline assignment: CDR1 SQVTM and CDR2 ANQGSEA. This CDR3 is CNVPGGVSQETQYF. The full variable domain, with the rest looked up from reference TRBV29-1 and TRBJ2-5, is SAVISQKPSRDICQRGTSLTIQCQVDSQVTMMFWYRQQPGQSLTLIATANQGSEATYESGFVIDKFPISRPNLTFSTLTVSNMSPEDSSIYLCNVPGGVSQETQYFGPGTRLLVL.

The chain has TRBV7-9 and TRBJ2-7; TCRdb reports TRBD1, a call that lacks DNA to check it against. Germline CDR1 reads SEHNR; CDR2 reads FQNEAQ (reference sequence). CDR3 length equals 14 residues. The CDR3 protein is CASSKQTVTYEQYF.

The chain couples TRBV20-1 to TRBJ1-1. The germline CDR1 and CDR2 sequences are DFQATT and SNEGSKA (reference sequence). CDR3 length: 15 residues. This CDR3 reads CRPARGVVRDTEAFF.

The chain employs TRBV12-3 or TRBV12-4 and TRBJ1-3. This CDR3 comprises 14 residues. This CDR3 is CASSEGRLKNTIYF.

V is TRBV5-5 and J is TRBJ2-7. This CDR3 has 14 amino acids. Germline lookup yields CDR1 SGHKS and CDR2 YYEKEE (reference sequence). The CDR3 spells CASSLATNEYEQYF.

CDR3 amino acids: CASSGRGGSYEQYF. The chain carries TRBV5-4 and TRBJ2-7; the D gene TCRdb calls, TRBD2, cannot be checked with no DNA. The V gene's germline CDR1 is SGHNT and CDR2 YYREEE (reference sequence). This CDR3 region has 14 residues.

This sequence joins TRBV18 and TRBJ2-2; checking the TCRdb D call of TRBD2 is not possible without DNA. From germline, CDR1 is KGHSH and CDR2 LQKENI. This CDR3 has 17 amino acids. Here the CDR3 reads CASSHWTSGKNTGELFF.